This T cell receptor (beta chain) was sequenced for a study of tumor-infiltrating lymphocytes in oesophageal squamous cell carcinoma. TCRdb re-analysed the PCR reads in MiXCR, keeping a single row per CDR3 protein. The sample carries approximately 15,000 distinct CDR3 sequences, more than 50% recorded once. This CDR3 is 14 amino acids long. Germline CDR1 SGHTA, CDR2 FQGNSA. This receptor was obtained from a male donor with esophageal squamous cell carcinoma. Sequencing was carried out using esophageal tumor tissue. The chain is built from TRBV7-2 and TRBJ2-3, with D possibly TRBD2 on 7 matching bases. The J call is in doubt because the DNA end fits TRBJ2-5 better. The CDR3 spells CASSLREGGGTQYF. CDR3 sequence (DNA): TGTGCCAGCAGCCTCAGGGAGGGAGGGGGGACCCAGTACTTC.